The source of this T cell receptor (beta chain) is a study of vaccination and CD4 T cells after COVID-19. For the study at large: Sampling post-COVID took place a median 101 days after diagnosis (range 35 to 161). As control conditions, cultures were given either a CEFX pool serving as positive control, an HIV-1 Nef pool, or no peptide at all.

As regards this clonotype: Its antigen is unknown.

Indicated time point: late sampling 161 to 241 days after vaccination in three convalescent patients. Treatment denoted: roughly 11-day PBMC culture with coronavirus spike peptide pools or control peptides (ViraFEST assay). The study sequenced cultured CD4+ T cell DNA using the Oncomine TCR Beta short-read assay. Each CDR3 protein is one row after TCRdb ran MiXCR on the PCR reads. The table records about 26,000 distinct CDR3 sequences, less than 45% of them present only once. This clonotype originated in a human donor who had recovered from COVID-19. The input for sequencing was CD4+ T cells from blood, cultured in vitro, taken about 7 months after SARS-CoV-2 vaccination.

CDR3 bases: TGTGCCATCAGTCCCGGACAGGGAGAGACGTCTTTCTTT. As protein: CAISPGQGETSFF. The chain couples TRBV10-3 to TRBJ1-1, with 8 positions matching TRBD1. This CDR3 region has 13 residues. Looked up from germline, CDR1 is ENHRY and CDR2 is SYGVKD. V shed 5 bases, J shed 12 bases, and the junction held 11 bases outside the gene matches.